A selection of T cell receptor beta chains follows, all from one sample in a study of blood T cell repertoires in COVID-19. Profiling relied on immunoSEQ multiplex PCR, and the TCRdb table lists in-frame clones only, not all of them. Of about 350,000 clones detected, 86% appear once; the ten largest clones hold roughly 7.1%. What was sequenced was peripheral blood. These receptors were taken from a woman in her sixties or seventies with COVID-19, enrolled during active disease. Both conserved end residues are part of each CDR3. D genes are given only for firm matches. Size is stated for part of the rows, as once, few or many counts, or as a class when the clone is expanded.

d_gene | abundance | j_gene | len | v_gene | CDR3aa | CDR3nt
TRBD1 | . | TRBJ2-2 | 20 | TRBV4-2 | CASSQDVLGQGAHNTGELFF | TGTGCCAGCAGCCAAGATGTCTTGGGACAGGGGGCGCATAACACCGGGGAGCTGTTTTTT
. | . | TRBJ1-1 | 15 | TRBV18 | CASSPRLVLSTEAFF | TGTGCCAGCTCACCACGATTGGTGCTGAGCACTGAAGCTTTCTTT
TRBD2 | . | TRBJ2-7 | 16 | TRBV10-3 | CAISESGGPGGYEQYF | TGTGCCATCAGTGAGTCGGGAGGGCCAGGAGGCTACGAGCAGTACTTC
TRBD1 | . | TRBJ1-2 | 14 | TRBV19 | CASSRDRVNYGYTF | TGTGCCAGTAGTAGGGACAGGGTGAACTATGGCTACACCTTC
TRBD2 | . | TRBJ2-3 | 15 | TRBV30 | CAWSLAGGPTDTQYF | TGTGCCTGGAGCCTAGCGGGGGGGCCCACAGATACGCAGTATTTT
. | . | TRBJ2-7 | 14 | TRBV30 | CAWGSGGGSYEQYF | TGTGCCTGGGGATCCGGAGGGGGCAGCTACGAGCAGTACTTC
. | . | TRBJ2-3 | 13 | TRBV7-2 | CASLAASTDTQYF | TGTGCCAGCTTAGCAGCGAGCACAGATACGCAGTATTTT
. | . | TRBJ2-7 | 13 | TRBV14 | CASTPGGYYEQYF | TGTGCCAGCACCCCCGGGGGATACTACGAGCAGTACTTC
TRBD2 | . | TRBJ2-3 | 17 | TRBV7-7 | CASSPGLAGGQGDTQYF | TGTGCCAGCAGCCCGGGACTAGCGGGGGGCCAGGGGGATACGCAGTATTTT
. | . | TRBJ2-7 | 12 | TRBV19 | CASSIAGNEQYF | TGTGCCAGTAGTATTGCAGGGAACGAGCAGTACTTC
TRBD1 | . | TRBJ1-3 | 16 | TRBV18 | CASSPEQGASGNTIYF | TGTGCCAGCTCACCCGAACAGGGGGCGTCGGGAAACACCATATATTTT
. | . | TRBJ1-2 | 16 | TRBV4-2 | CASSQERVGPSYGYTF | TGTGCCAGCAGCCAAGAGCGGGTGGGCCCTTCTTATGGCTACACCTTC
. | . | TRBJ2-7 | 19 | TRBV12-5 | CASGFSVLHRESKTDEQYF | TGTGCTAGTGGTTTCTCCGTCCTTCACAGGGAGTCTAAGACCGACGAGCAGTACTTC
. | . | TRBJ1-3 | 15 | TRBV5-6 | CASSSTGNSGNTIYF | TGTGCCAGCAGCTCTACAGGAAACTCTGGAAACACCATATATTTT
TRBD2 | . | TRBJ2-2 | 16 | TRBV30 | CAWSFQAGPGTGELFF | TGTGCCTGGAGTTTCCAAGCGGGGCCCGGGACCGGGGAGCTGTTTTTT
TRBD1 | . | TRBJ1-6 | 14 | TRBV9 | CASSEGQGAPPLHF | TGTGCCAGCAGCGAGGGACAGGGGGCCCCACCCCTCCACTTT
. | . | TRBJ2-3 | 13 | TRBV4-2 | CASTWEPSDTQYF | TGTGCCAGCACATGGGAGCCGTCGGATACGCAGTATTTT
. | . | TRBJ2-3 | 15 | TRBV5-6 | CASSASPSAPDTQYF | TGTGCCAGCAGCGCGAGTCCTAGTGCTCCAGATACGCAGTATTTT
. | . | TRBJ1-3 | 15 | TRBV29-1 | CSVTGTRGYESTIYF | TGCAGCGTGACCGGGACACGGGGTTATGAGAGCACCATATATTTT
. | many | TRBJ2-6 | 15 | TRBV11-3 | CASSAGDSGANVLTF | TGTGCCAGCAGCGCCGGGGACTCTGGGGCCAACGTCCTGACTTTC
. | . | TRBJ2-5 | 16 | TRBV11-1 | CASSSRSVGGQETQYF | TGTGCCAGCAGCTCCCGATCCGTAGGGGGACAAGAGACCCAGTACTTC
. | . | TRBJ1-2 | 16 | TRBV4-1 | CASSQDLSRGSHGYTF | TGCGCCAGCAGCCAAGATCTATCCAGGGGAAGCCATGGCTACACCTTC
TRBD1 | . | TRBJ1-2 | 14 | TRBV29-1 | CSVGTGKANYGYTF | TGCAGCGTTGGGACAGGGAAAGCTAACTATGGCTACACCTTC
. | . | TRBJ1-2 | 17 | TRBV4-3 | CASSLSHEEHANYGYTF | TGCGCCAGCAGCCTTTCTCACGAGGAACATGCTAACTATGGCTACACCTTC
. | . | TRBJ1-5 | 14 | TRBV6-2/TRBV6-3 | CASSSGGIDQPQHF | TGTGCCAGCAGCAGCGGGGGGATCGATCAGCCCCAGCATTTT
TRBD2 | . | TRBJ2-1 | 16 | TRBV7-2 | CASSLRLAGDYNEQFF | TGTGCCAGCAGCTTACGTCTAGCGGGGGATTACAATGAGCAGTTCTTC
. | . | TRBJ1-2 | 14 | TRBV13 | CASSFGGRAYGYTF | TGTGCCAGCAGCTTTGGGGGCCGTGCCTATGGCTACACCTTC
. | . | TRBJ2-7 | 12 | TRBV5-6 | CASSLGRGEQYF | TGTGCCAGCAGCTTGGGCCGAGGCGAGCAGTACTTC
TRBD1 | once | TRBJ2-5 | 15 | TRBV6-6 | CASRDKGAFQETQYF | TGTGCCAGCAGAGATAAGGGGGCCTTTCAAGAGACCCAGTACTTC
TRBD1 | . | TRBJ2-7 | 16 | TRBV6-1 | CASSEGRDRNSYEQYF | TGTGCCAGCAGTGAAGGCCGGGACAGAAACTCCTACGAGCAGTACTTC
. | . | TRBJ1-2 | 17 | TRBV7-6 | CASSLEAQDSLGYGYTF | TGTGCCAGCAGCTTAGAGGCCCAGGACTCGTTGGGCTATGGCTACACCTTC
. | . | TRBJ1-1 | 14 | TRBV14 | CASSQEVGSTEAFF | TGTGCCAGCAGCCAAGAGGTCGGGAGTACTGAAGCTTTCTTT
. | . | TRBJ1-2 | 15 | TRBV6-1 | CASSEGGWGVNGYTF | TGTGCCAGCAGTGAAGGGGGTTGGGGCGTCAATGGCTACACCTTC
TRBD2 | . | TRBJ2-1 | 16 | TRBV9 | CASSVETSASYNEQFF | TGTGCCAGCAGCGTAGAGACTAGCGCCTCCTACAATGAGCAGTTCTTC
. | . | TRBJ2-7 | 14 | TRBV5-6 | CASSVGGGSYEQYF | TGTGCCAGCAGCGTGGGGGGCGGCTCCTACGAGCAGTACTTC
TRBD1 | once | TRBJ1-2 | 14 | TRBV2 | CASGGDRGNYGYTF | TGTGCCAGCGGGGGGGACAGGGGCAACTATGGCTACACCTTC
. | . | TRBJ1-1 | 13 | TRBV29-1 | CSAGMGGNTEAFF | TGCAGCGCCGGGATGGGAGGGAACACTGAAGCTTTCTTT
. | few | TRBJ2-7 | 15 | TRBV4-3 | CASSHAASEVYEQYF | TGCGCCAGCAGCCACGCAGCAAGCGAGGTCTACGAGCAGTACTTC
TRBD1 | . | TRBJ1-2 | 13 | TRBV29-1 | CSARTGANYGYTF | TGCAGCGCCCGGACAGGCGCTAACTATGGCTACACCTTC